Listed below are T cell receptor beta chains from one sample, sequenced in a study of shared clonotypes between healthy human individuals. Only in-frame clones appear in the TCRdb table, and some are missing; sequencing was by immunoSEQ multiplex PCR. Of around 2.5 million clones listed, 90% to 95% are singletons. The specimen sequenced was naive CD4+ T cells from PBMCs. The receptors originated from a man between 18 and 35 years old in good health. Some clones in this sample may be carry-over from other donors' samples. The CDR3 runs from the conserved cysteine through the conserved F or W. A D gene is named only where the DNA matches it firmly. Rows give clone size only sometimes, using once, few, many, or a class for an expanded clone.

J gene	V gene	D gene	clone size	CDR3 DNA	CDR3 protein
TRBJ2-3	TRBV5-1	TRBD2	NA	TGCGCCAGCAGCTTCCAGGCGGGAGGAGATACGCAGTATTTT	CASSFQAGGDTQYF
TRBJ1-4	TRBV5-4	NA	NA	TGTGCCAGCAGCTTGGATGGGGGGGGTGAAAAACTGTTTTTT	CASSLDGGGEKLFF
TRBJ2-7	TRBV7-2	NA	NA	TGTGCCAGCAGCCCACGACAGGTCAGCTCCTACGAGCAGTACTTC	CASSPRQVSSYEQYF
TRBJ1-1	TRBV28	TRBD1	once	TGTGCCAGCAGTTTATTTGCGCCGACGACAGGGAAGAGGACTGAAGCTTTCTTT	CASSLFAPTTGKRTEAFF
TRBJ2-1	TRBV6-6	TRBD1	NA	TGTGCCAGCAGGCTCGGGACAGGGCATATGGCGTTCTTC	CASRLGTGHMAFF
TRBJ2-5	TRBV6-6	NA	NA	TGTGCCAGCAGTTACACGGCAGGATCGGAGACCCAGTACTTC	CASSYTAGSETQYF
TRBJ1-3	TRBV9	NA	NA	TGTGCCAGCAGCACTAGCCCCCCTGGAAACACCATATATTTT	CASSTSPPGNTIYF
TRBJ2-1	TRBV6-4	NA	NA	TGTGCCAGCAGTGACTCCCAAGGTGGCAATGAGCAGTTCTTC	CASSDSQGGNEQFF
TRBJ2-3	TRBV7-2	TRBD2	NA	TGTGCCAGCAGCTTTGGGACTAGTGTTGCAGATACGCAGTATTTT	CASSFGTSVADTQYF
TRBJ1-3	TRBV4-1	TRBD1	NA	TGCGCCAGCAGCCAGTCGGACAGGGGGCCTGGAAACACCATATATTTT	CASSQSDRGPGNTIYF
TRBJ2-7	TRBV5-4	NA	NA	TGTGCCAGCAGCTTGAGTAGGAGCTCCTACGAGCAGTACTTC	CASSLSRSSYEQYF
TRBJ2-4	TRBV7-9	NA	NA	TGTGCCAGCAGCACGGGCCCAGGGTCGGGGGACATTCAGTACTTC	CASSTGPGSGDIQYF
TRBJ2-3	TRBV28	TRBD2	NA	TGTGCCAGCAGTTTGGCTAGCGGAAGAGATACGCAGTATTTT	CASSLASGRDTQYF
TRBJ2-5	TRBV27	TRBD2	once	TGTGCCAGCAGTGGTAGCGGGAGAGGGACCCAGTACTTC	CASSGSGRGTQYF
TRBJ2-2	TRBV5-4	TRBD1	NA	TGTGCCAGCAGCTTTCGGACAGGGTGGGTCACCGGGGAGCTGTTTTTT	CASSFRTGWVTGELFF
TRBJ1-1	TRBV5-8	NA	NA	TGTGCCAGCAGCTTAAACAGAGGGCCCACTGAAGCTTTCTTT	CASSLNRGPTEAFF
TRBJ1-3	TRBV18	TRBD1	NA	TGTGCCAGCTCACCGACAGGGTCTGGAAACACCATATATTTT	CASSPTGSGNTIYF
TRBJ2-7	TRBV28	NA	once	TGTGCCAGCAGTCCTCGGACGTACCCTAGCTCCTACGAGCAGTACTTC	CASSPRTYPSSYEQYF
TRBJ2-7	TRBV7-2	TRBD1	NA	TGTGCCAGCAGCTTGGGACAGGGTACTGAGCAGTACTTC	CASSLGQGTEQYF
TRBJ2-7	TRBV5-1	NA	NA	TGCGCCAGCAGCCGGGCTCGGGACACCTACGAGCAGTACTTC	CASSRARDTYEQYF
TRBJ1-2	TRBV18	NA	few	TGTGCCAGCTCAGTCCGGGAGAAATACACCTTC	CASSVREKYTF
TRBJ1-5	TRBV2	TRBD1	NA	TGTGCCAGCAGGGGGGACAGGGTCCAGCCCCAGCATTTT	CASRGDRVQPQHF
TRBJ1-4	TRBV28	TRBD1	NA	TGTGCCACCCGGACAGGGAACGAGGAAAAACTGTTTTTT	CATRTGNEEKLFF
TRBJ1-1	TRBV7-9	NA	NA	TGTGCCAGCAGCTCGGGGGGGAGCACTGAAGCTTTCTTT	CASSSGGSTEAFF
TRBJ2-4	TRBV5-4	NA	NA	TGTGCCAGCAGCGCCGACAGAAACATTCAGTACTTC	CASSADRNIQYF